The 21 T cell receptor beta chains in this list originate from one sample, sequenced in a study of stem cell transplantation in POMP-related autoinflammatory disease. Assay used: immunoSEQ multiplex PCR; TCRdb lists only in-frame clones, some missing. The data hold tens of thousands of clones, with roughly 93% observed a single time. The starting material was CD4+ T cells from PBMCs, obtained after stem cell transplantation. All receptors come from a human patient with POMP-related autoinflammation and immune dysregulation (PRAID). Some T cells may be provided by the graft donor.

The V gene is TRBV5-1, the J gene TRBJ2-3; TRBD1 might be the D (5 bases). The CDR3 totals 15 residues. The V end was cut by 0 bases, the J end by 3 bases, with 11 bases between. The germline V gene has CDR1 SGHRS and CDR2 YFSETQ. The CDR3 coding sequence is TGCGCCAGCAGCTTGGGACAGTTAGTAACAGATACGCAGTATTTT. This translates into CASSLGQLVTDTQYF.

V usage is TRBV30 and J usage is TRBJ2-7; TRBD2 matches at 13 bases. The germline CDR1 and CDR2 sequences are GTSNPN and SVGIG (reference sequence). V shed 2 bases, J shed 6 bases, and the junction held 10 bases outside the gene matches. The CDR3 length is 16 residues. The CDR3 region is CAWSSGLAGYRGEQYF. CDR3 nucleotides: TGTGCCTGGAGTTCGGGACTAGCGGGATACCGGGGCGAGCAGTACTTC.

CDR3 bases: TGTGCCAGCAGTCCGTCAAGGTGGGGCACGTACGAGCAGTACGTC. Translated, it gives CASSPSRWGTYEQYV. This chain connects TRBV6-5 to TRBJ2-7, with D possibly TRBD1 on 5 matching bases. CDR1 MNHEY and CDR2 SVGAGI come from the germline V gene. Trimming left V 5 bases short and J 4 bases short, with 18 bases between. The CDR3 loop spans 15 amino acids.

The chain joins TRBV7-2 to TRBJ2-1; D uncertain. This CDR3 comprises 19 residues. Germline V gene data show CDR1 as SGHTA and CDR2 as FQGNSA. V lost 1 base, J lost 5 bases, and 24 bases lay in between. The chain's CDR3 is CASSLGGPAGRRRDNEQFF. The CDR3, as DNA: TGTGCCAGCAGCTTAGGAGGTCCCGCCGGGCGTCGACGGGACAATGAGCAGTTCTTC.

V is TRBV25-1 and J is TRBJ1-2; 8 bases agree with TRBD1. This CDR3 has 14 residues. Looked up from germline, CDR1 is MGHDK and CDR2 is SYGVNS. V lost 6 bases to trimming and J lost 2 bases; unmatched junction nucleotides: 5. The CDR3 sequence is CASRRTGPNYGYTF. Here the CDR3 DNA reads TGTGCCAGCAGGAGGACAGGGCCCAACTATGGCTACACCTTC.

V usage is TRBV18 and J usage is TRBJ2-1; D is ambiguous. This CDR3 contains 15 residues. CDR1 is KGHSH and CDR2 is LQKENI in the germline V gene. Trimming pared 2 bases from V and 0 bases from J, leaving 8 bases between. The CDR3 DNA reads TGTGCCAGCTCACCAAACTCCCGCTCCTACAATGAGCAGTTCTTC. Amino acids: CASSPNSRSYNEQFF.

The chain couples TRBV5-1 to TRBJ2-2, with D perhaps TRBD2 (6 bases). The CDR3 consists of 14 residues. The germline gives CDR1 SGHRS, CDR2 YFSETQ. Trimming removed 4 bases at V and 6 bases at J, with 13 bases between. CDR3 sequence: CASSVTSGSGELFF. The CDR3 coding sequence is TGCGCCAGCAGCGTGACTAGTGGTTCCGGGGAGCTGTTTTTT. Based on the CDR3 plus reference TRBV5-1 and TRBJ2-2, the full variable domain is KAGVTQTPRYLIKTRGQQVTLSCSPISGHRSVSWYQQTPGQGLQFLFEYFSETQRNKGNFPGRFSGRQFSNSRSEMNVSTLELGDSALYLCASSVTSGSGELFFGEGSRLTVL.

A single count supports this clone. The chain joins TRBV24-1 to TRBJ2-3; TRBD1 matches 9 bases. The CDR3 runs 13 residues. Germline CDR1 and CDR2: KGHDR and SFDVKD. J lost 5 bases, V lost 7 bases, and 3 bases had no gene match. DNA for the CDR3: TGTGCCACCAGACAGGGGGCTGGAGATACGCAGTATTTT. As protein: CATRQGAGDTQYF.

This clone occurred once. The genes are TRBV24-1 and TRBJ2-7, with D unclear. CDR1 is KGHDR, CDR2 SFDVKD, per germline. This CDR3 region has 15 residues. Trimming took 1 base from V and 2 from J, leaving 11 bases between them. In DNA, the CDR3 is TGTGCCACCAGTGATTTTATCCGCCGGACCTACGAGCAGTACTTC. Translated: CATSDFIRRTYEQYF.

This clone is medium-sized (0.01 to 0.1%) in the sample. The chain combines TRBV12-3 or TRBV12-4 with TRBJ1-5, with D hard to call. V was shortened by 8 bases and J by 0 bases, with 8 bases between the two germline ends. The CDR3 spans 13 residues. The CDR3 here is CASYRDSNQPQHF. Written as DNA, the CDR3 is TGTGCCAGCTACCGGGATAGCAATCAGCCCCAGCATTTT.

This chain uses TRBV7-8 with TRBJ2-3; D is ambiguous. Germline V lookup: CDR1 SGHVS, CDR2 FQNEAQ. This CDR3 is 16 amino acids long. Trimming removed 8 bases at V and 1 base at J, with 19 bases between. Here the CDR3 DNA reads TGTGCCAGCCACCAGGTCCCCCTAGAGGGCACAGATACGCAGTATTTT. Translation gives CASHQVPLEGTDTQYF.

The rearrangement joins TRBV7-9 to TRBJ1-1; TRBD1 is a possible D gene (6 bases). Trimming cost V 6 bases and J 5 bases, with 13 bases left between them. The germline CDR1 and CDR2 sequences are SEHNR and FQNEAQ (reference sequence). This CDR3 is 13 amino acids long. The CDR3 loop is CASSRTGFTEAFF. The CDR3 bases are TGTGCCAGCAGTAGAACAGGGTTTACTGAAGCTTTCTTT.

The chain couples TRBV4-1 to TRBJ2-7; 8 bases agree with TRBD1. The V gene's germline CDR1 is MGHRA and CDR2 YSYEKL. Trimming took 1 base from V and 2 from J; bases not matched to a gene: 4. CDR3 length: 15 amino acids. CDR3 DNA sequence: TGCGCCAGCAGCCAAGCTCCGGGACAGGCCTACGAGCAGTACGTC. Amino acid sequence: CASSQAPGQAYEQYV.

This clone has only one observation. The chain joins TRBV3-1 (or the pseudogene TRBV3-2) to TRBJ2-3; 15 positions match TRBD2. V trimming: 4 bases; J trimming: 3 bases; junction bases outside the gene matches: 5. This CDR3 is built from 17 residues. Looked up from germline, CDR1 is LGHDT and CDR2 is YNNKEL (reference sequence). The chain's CDR3 is CASSLHGLAGGTDTQYF. CDR3 in DNA: TGTGCCAGCAGCCTCCACGGACTAGCGGGGGGGACAGATACGCAGTATTTT.

CDR3 loop: CASGAEGASGNTIYF. CDR3 coding DNA: TGCGCCAGCGGAGCGGAGGGGGCCTCTGGAAACACCATATATTTT. V usage is TRBV5-1 and J usage is TRBJ1-3; 7 bases are shared with TRBD1. Germline-derived CDR1 and CDR2 are SGHRS and YFSETQ. Losses at the gene ends were 7 bases for V and 0 bases for J; bases not matched to a gene: 7. The CDR3 extends over 15 amino acids.

The chain uses TRBV11-1 and TRBJ2-2, with D possibly TRBD1 on 6 matching bases. CDR3 length equals 14 residues. Germline V gene sequence: CDR1 SGHAT, CDR2 FQDESV (reference sequence). V lost 5 bases to trimming and J lost 4 bases, with 11 bases between them. The CDR3 nucleotides read TGTGCCAGCAGCAACACAGGGAGCACCGGGGAGCTGTTTTTT. Translating gives CASSNTGSTGELFF.

Within the sample, this clone is medium-sized. V usage is TRBV5-1 and J usage is TRBJ1-6; D gene ambiguous. Between the trimmed V and J ends, which lost 0 bases and 10 bases, there was a span of 11 bases. Germline lookup yields CDR1 SGHRS and CDR2 YFSETQ. The CDR3 extends over 14 amino acids. CDR3 amino acids: CASSLGEIDSPLHF. DNA of the CDR3: TGCGCCAGCAGCTTGGGGGAGATAGACTCACCCCTCCACTTT.

V is TRBV11-2 and J is TRBJ2-2; TRBD2 aligns across 7 bases. The CDR3 is made up of 17 amino acids. Germline V lookup: CDR1 SGHAT, CDR2 FQNNGV. V lost 2 bases, J lost 5 bases, and 11 bases stayed unmatched. The CDR3 nucleotides read TGTGCCAGCAGCTTAATGGCGGGGGAGCTACTAACCGGGGAGCTGTTTTTT. Translated, it gives CASSLMAGELLTGELFF.

The chain carries TRBV6-5 and TRBJ2-3, with D uncertain. Per the germline V gene, CDR1 is MNHEY and CDR2 is SVGAGI. CDR3 length: 12 amino acids. Trimming took 7 bases from V and 3 from J, leaving 8 bases between them. CDR3: CASTPRTDTQYF. CDR3 DNA sequence: TGTGCCAGCACCCCCCGGACAGATACGCAGTATTTT.

This clone appeared once. The chain couples TRBV13 to TRBJ2-7; D call uncertain. The V end was cut by 2 bases, the J end by 4 bases, with 6 bases between. Per the germline V gene, CDR1 is PRHDT and CDR2 is FYEKMQ (reference sequence). There are 12 residues in the CDR3. The CDR3 DNA sequence: TGTGCCAGCAGCTTATGGGGTTACGAGCAGTACTTC. It translates to CASSLWGYEQYF. Full variable domain (rest looked up from reference TRBV13 and TRBJ2-7): AAGVIQSPRHLIKEKRETATLKCYPIPRHDTVYWYQQGPGQDPQFLISFYEKMQSDKGSIPDRFSAQQFSDYHSELNMSSLELGDSALYFCASSLWGYEQYFGPGTRLTVT.

The V call is TRBV5-1, the J call TRBJ2-3, with 10 bases that match TRBD1. Germline V gene lookup returns CDR1 SGHRS and CDR2 YFSETQ. This CDR3 region has 14 residues. The V gene end was trimmed by 4 bases and the J gene end by 7 bases; junction bases not matched to a gene: 6. The CDR3 DNA is TGCGCCAGCAGCCCCCGGACAGGGGGAAATACGCAGTATTTT. Its translation: CASSPRTGGNTQYF.